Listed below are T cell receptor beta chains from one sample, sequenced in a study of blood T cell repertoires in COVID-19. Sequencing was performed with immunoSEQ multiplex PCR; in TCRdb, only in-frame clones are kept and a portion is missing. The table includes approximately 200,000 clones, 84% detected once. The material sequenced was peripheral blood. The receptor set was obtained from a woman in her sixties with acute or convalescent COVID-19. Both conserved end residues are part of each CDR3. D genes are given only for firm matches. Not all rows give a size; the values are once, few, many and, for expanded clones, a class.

DNA: TGTGCCAGCAGCACCGGGACAGGGATTTCCCCTATCACAGATACGCAGTATTTT; CDR3: CASSTGTGISPITDTQYF; length: 18; J: TRBJ2-3; size: -; D: TRBD1; V: TRBV5-6
DNA: TGTGCCAGCAGCTTAACCCAGTCAACAGTTGGCACTGAAGCTTTCTTT; CDR3: CASSLTQSTVGTEAFF; length: 16; J: TRBJ1-1; size: -; D: -; V: TRBV7-2
DNA: TGTGCCAGCAGAAGACAGGGAGCGGATTCACCCCTCCACTTT; CDR3: CASRRQGADSPLHF; length: 14; J: TRBJ1-6; size: -; D: TRBD1; V: TRBV6-5
DNA: TGTGCCAGCAGTTTATTCGTCCGGCAGGGGCATCAGCCCCAGCATTTT; CDR3: CASSLFVRQGHQPQHF; length: 16; J: TRBJ1-5; size: -; D: -; V: TRBV28
DNA: TGCGCCAGCAGCGAGACAGGGGGTAGCTATGGCTACACCTTC; CDR3: CASSETGGSYGYTF; length: 14; J: TRBJ1-2; size: few; D: TRBD1; V: TRBV5-1
DNA: TGCGCCAGCAGTCGAGGGGGGGGCCCCCACTATGGCTACACCTTC; CDR3: CASSRGGGPHYGYTF; length: 15; J: TRBJ1-2; size: -; D: -; V: TRBV5-1
DNA: TGCGCCAGCAGCCCTTGGGGGGTGCACACAGATACGCAGTATTTT; CDR3: CASSPWGVHTDTQYF; length: 15; J: TRBJ2-3; size: -; D: -; V: TRBV4-1
DNA: TGTGCCAGCAGTGAACGCGTTCTCCGGGAGACCCAGTACTTC; CDR3: CASSERVLRETQYF; length: 14; J: TRBJ2-5; size: -; D: -; V: TRBV6-1
DNA: TGTGCCAGCAGTCTAGCGGTCACAGATACGCAGTATTTT; CDR3: CASSLAVTDTQYF; length: 13; J: TRBJ2-3; size: -; D: TRBD2; V: TRBV28
DNA: TGTGCCAGCAGCACCGCAGGGTTCGGGCCCCAGCATTTT; CDR3: CASSTAGFGPQHF; length: 13; J: TRBJ1-5; size: many; D: -; V: TRBV12-3/TRBV12-4
DNA: TGTGCCAGCAGGACACTGACTAGCGGGGGCTACAATGAGCAGTTCTTC; CDR3: CASRTLTSGGYNEQFF; length: 16; J: TRBJ2-1; size: -; D: TRBD2; V: TRBV2
DNA: TGTGCCAGTAGTTCCCGACAGGGAAAGGGGCACGAGCAGTACTTC; CDR3: CASSSRQGKGHEQYF; length: 15; J: TRBJ2-7; size: -; D: TRBD1; V: TRBV19
DNA: TGTGCCACCCAAGAATATGCGACAGGGGGCCGCCCTGAAGCTTTCTTT; CDR3: CATQEYATGGRPEAFF; length: 16; J: TRBJ1-1; size: -; D: TRBD1; V: TRBV9
DNA: TGTGCCAGTCGCGGGGGAAAGGGCGGGGAGCTGTTTTTT; CDR3: CASRGGKGGELFF; length: 13; J: TRBJ2-2; size: -; D: TRBD2; V: TRBV6-5
DNA: TGTGCCTGGAGCCCCCGGAGTTACACTGAAGCTTTCTTT; CDR3: CAWSPRSYTEAFF; length: 13; J: TRBJ1-1; size: -; D: -; V: TRBV30
DNA: TGTGCCAGCAGTTTACAGGGGAAGAACACTGAAGCTTTCTTT; CDR3: CASSLQGKNTEAFF; length: 14; J: TRBJ1-1; size: -; D: TRBD1; V: TRBV2
DNA: TGTGCCAGCAGATTAAGCGGAAACGGTGGGGATACGCAGTATTTT; CDR3: CASRLSGNGGDTQYF; length: 15; J: TRBJ2-3; size: -; D: -; V: TRBV6-5
DNA: TGTGCCAGCAGTTACTCGTCCGATCAGCCCCAGCATTTT; CDR3: CASSYSSDQPQHF; length: 13; J: TRBJ1-5; size: -; D: -; V: TRBV6-5
DNA: TGCGCCAGCAGCGGGGGCCAGGATAATGAAAAACTGTTTTTT; CDR3: CASSGGQDNEKLFF; length: 14; J: TRBJ1-4; size: -; D: -; V: TRBV5-1
DNA: TGTGCCAGCAGCCAGACAGGGGACTATGGCTACACCTTC; CDR3: CASSQTGDYGYTF; length: 13; J: TRBJ1-2; size: few; D: TRBD1; V: TRBV4-2
DNA: TGTGCCACCGGGGCAGGCGGCGGGGGTAATGAAAAACTGTTTTTT; CDR3: CATGAGGGGNEKLFF; length: 15; J: TRBJ1-4; size: -; D: -; V: TRBV28
DNA: TGTGCCAGCAGTGGACATTTAGGAAGCTATGGCTACACCTTC; CDR3: CASSGHLGSYGYTF; length: 14; J: TRBJ1-2; size: -; D: -; V: TRBV25-1
DNA: TGTGCCAGCAGCTTAGCTCCAGGGGGGTCCCAGTACTTC; CDR3: CASSLAPGGSQYF; length: 13; J: TRBJ2-5; size: -; D: -; V: TRBV7-2
DNA: TGCGCCAGCAGCCCTGACAGCAACTATGGCTACACCTTC; CDR3: CASSPDSNYGYTF; length: 13; J: TRBJ1-2; size: -; D: -; V: TRBV10-2
DNA: TGTGCCAGCAGCCAAGGGGGTTATGGGCAGGGGCAAAAGATAGGCGAGCAGTTCTTC; CDR3: CASSQGGYGQGQKIGEQFF; length: 19; J: TRBJ2-1; size: -; D: -; V: TRBV3-1/TRBV3-2
DNA: TGTGCCAGCAGCCTGACAGGGATGTTTTACACAGATACGCAGTATTTT; CDR3: CASSLTGMFYTDTQYF; length: 16; J: TRBJ2-3; size: -; D: TRBD1; V: TRBV3-1/TRBV3-2
DNA: TGCAGCGTTTCAGATTACGGAGCTGAAGCTTTCTTT; CDR3: CSVSDYGAEAFF; length: 12; J: TRBJ1-1; size: -; D: -; V: TRBV29-1
DNA: TGTGCCAGCAAATCGACAGTCATCACTGAAGCTTTCTTT; CDR3: CASKSTVITEAFF; length: 13; J: TRBJ1-1; size: -; D: -; V: TRBV6-5
DNA: TGTGCCAGCAGTCTCAGGGGGACTGAAGCTTTCTTT; CDR3: CASSLRGTEAFF; length: 12; J: TRBJ1-1; size: -; D: TRBD1; V: TRBV6-6
DNA: TGTGCCTGGAGCGTCGGGACAGCGAACACTGAAGCTTTCTTT; CDR3: CAWSVGTANTEAFF; length: 14; J: TRBJ1-1; size: few; D: TRBD1; V: TRBV30
DNA: TGTGCCAGCAGCTTCTCTGGGGCGGTCAAAAATGAGCAGTTCTTC; CDR3: CASSFSGAVKNEQFF; length: 15; J: TRBJ2-1; size: -; D: -; V: TRBV7-9
DNA: TGTGCCAGCAGTCGGACTAGCGGGGACTACGAGCAGTACTTC; CDR3: CASSRTSGDYEQYF; length: 14; J: TRBJ2-7; size: few; D: TRBD2; V: TRBV7-6
DNA: TGTGCCAGCAGCTATGACCAGCGGGGGGAGGAGCAGTTCTTC; CDR3: CASSYDQRGEEQFF; length: 14; J: TRBJ2-1; size: -; D: TRBD2; V: TRBV9
DNA: TGCGCCAGCAGCCGGGGAGTGTCGAACACTGAAGCTTTCTTT; CDR3: CASSRGVSNTEAFF; length: 14; J: TRBJ1-1; size: -; D: -; V: TRBV5-1
DNA: TGTGCCTGGACGGGGATGGGGAATGAAAAACTGTTTTTT; CDR3: CAWTGMGNEKLFF; length: 13; J: TRBJ1-4; size: -; D: -; V: TRBV30
DNA: TGTGCCAGCTCGTCCGCGAGCTTTTCCTATAATTCACCCCTCCACTTT; CDR3: CASSSASFSYNSPLHF; length: 16; J: TRBJ1-6; size: -; D: -; V: TRBV27
DNA: TGTGCCAGCAGCCAAGAAGGGACAGGGGCCGGTTTGGATGGCTACACCTTC; CDR3: CASSQEGTGAGLDGYTF; length: 17; J: TRBJ1-2; size: few; D: TRBD1; V: TRBV3-1/TRBV3-2
DNA: TGTGCCAGCAGTGACGCGGGATTTGAGCAGTTCTTC; CDR3: CASSDAGFEQFF; length: 12; J: TRBJ2-1; size: -; D: -; V: TRBV6-1
DNA: TGTGCCAGCAGCCAGGGGGCGGGCGAGTGGGAAAAACTGTTTTTT; CDR3: CASSQGAGEWEKLFF; length: 15; J: TRBJ1-4; size: -; D: TRBD1; V: TRBV7-8